The subject of this entry is one T cell receptor beta chain. The antigen is undetermined. The CDR3 contains 13 residues. V lost 2 bases and J 3 bases, leaving 4 bases between the germline ends. CDR1 is SGHTA and CDR2 is FQGNSA in the germline V gene. The source of the sample is a study of vaccination and CD4 T cells after COVID-19. General study points: For convalescent patients, a median around 90% of reactive clones surfaced exclusively after vaccination.

As to treatment: roughly 10-day PBMC culture with coronavirus spike peptide pools or control peptides (ViraFEST assay). Antigen-specific T cells were expanded with peptide pools by ViraFEST, and TCRs were then sequenced. Cultured CD4+ T cells had their DNA profiled by the Oncomine TCR Beta short-read assay. TCRdb recomputed calls from the PCR reads with MiXCR, one row per CDR3 protein. The repertoire holds about 8,900 distinct CDR3 sequences, over 30% seen once, with around 15% in the top ten. The specimen sequenced was CD4+ T cells from blood, cultured in vitro. This sequence joins TRBV7-2 and TRBJ2-2; no firm D call. This clonotype was sampled from a human donor who had recovered from COVID-19. CDR3 DNA sequence: TGTGCCAGCAGCTTATGGGACACCGGGGAGCTGTTTTTT. Its translation is CASSLWDTGELFF.